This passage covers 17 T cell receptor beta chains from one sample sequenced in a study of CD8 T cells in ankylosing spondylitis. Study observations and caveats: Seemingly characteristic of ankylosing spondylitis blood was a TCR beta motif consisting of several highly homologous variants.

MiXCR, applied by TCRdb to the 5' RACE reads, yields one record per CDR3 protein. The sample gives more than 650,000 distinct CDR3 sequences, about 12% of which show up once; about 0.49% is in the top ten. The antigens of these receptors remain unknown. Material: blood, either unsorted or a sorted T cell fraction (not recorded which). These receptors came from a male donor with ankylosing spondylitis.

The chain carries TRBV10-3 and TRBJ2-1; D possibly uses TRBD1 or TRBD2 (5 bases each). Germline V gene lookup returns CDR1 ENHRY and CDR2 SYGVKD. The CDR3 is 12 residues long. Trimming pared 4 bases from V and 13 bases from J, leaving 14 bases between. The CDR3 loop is CAISGAGTGQFF. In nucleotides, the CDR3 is TGTGCCATCAGTGGTGCCGGGACGGGACAGTTCTTC.

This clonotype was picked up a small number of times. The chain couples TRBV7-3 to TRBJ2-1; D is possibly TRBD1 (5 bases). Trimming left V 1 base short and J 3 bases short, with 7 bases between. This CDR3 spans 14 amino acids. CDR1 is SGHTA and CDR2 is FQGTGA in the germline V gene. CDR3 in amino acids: CASSLIGDYNEQFF. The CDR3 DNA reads TGTGCCAGCAGCTTAATAGGGGACTACAATGAGCAGTTCTTC.

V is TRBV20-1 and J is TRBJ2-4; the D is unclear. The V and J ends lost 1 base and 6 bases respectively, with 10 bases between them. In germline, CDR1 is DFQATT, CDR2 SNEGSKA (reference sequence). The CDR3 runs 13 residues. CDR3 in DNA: TGCAGTGCTAGAGTGCACGGCTTAAACATTCAGTACTTC. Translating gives CSARVHGLNIQYF.

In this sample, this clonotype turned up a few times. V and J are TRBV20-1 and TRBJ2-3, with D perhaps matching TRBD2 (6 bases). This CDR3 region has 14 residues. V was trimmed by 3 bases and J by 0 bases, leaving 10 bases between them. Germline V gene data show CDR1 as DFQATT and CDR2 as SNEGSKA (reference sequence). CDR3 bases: TGCAGTGCTAGTCCGGGGGAAAGCACAGATACGCAGTATTTT. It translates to CSASPGESTDTQYF.

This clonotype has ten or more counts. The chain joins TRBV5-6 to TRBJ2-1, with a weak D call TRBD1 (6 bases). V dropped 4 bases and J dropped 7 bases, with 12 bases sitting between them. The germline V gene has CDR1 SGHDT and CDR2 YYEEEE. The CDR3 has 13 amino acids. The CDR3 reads CASSDTGQNEQFF. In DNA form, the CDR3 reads TGTGCCAGCAGCGATACAGGGCAGAATGAGCAGTTCTTC. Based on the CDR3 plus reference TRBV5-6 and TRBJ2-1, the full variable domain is DAGVTQSPTHLIKTRGQQVTLRCSPKSGHDTVSWYQQALGQGPQFIFQYYEEEERQRGNFPDRFSGHQFPNYSSELNVNALLLGDSALYLCASSDTGQNEQFFGPGTRLTVL.

In DNA form, the CDR3 reads TGCGCCAGCAGCTCCCCAGGAGGGTACCAAGAGACCCAGTACTTC. Its translation is CASSSPGGYQETQYF. The chain links TRBV5-1 to TRBJ2-5; the D gene is possibly TRBD2 (6 bases). Germline V gene sequence: CDR1 SGHRS, CDR2 YFSETQ. Trimming left V 3 bases short and J 0 bases short, with 12 bases between. The CDR3 spans 15 residues.

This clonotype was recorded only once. The CDR3 is CSAPRDRRGEQYF. CDR3 nucleotide sequence: TGCAGTGCCCCCAGGGACCGGAGGGGCGAGCAGTACTTC. The rearrangement uses TRBV20-1 and TRBJ2-7, with D maybe TRBD2 (6 bases). Deletions cut 6 bases from V and 6 bases from J, with 18 bases between. The CDR3 contains 13 residues. From germline, CDR1 is DFQATT and CDR2 SNEGSKA (reference sequence).

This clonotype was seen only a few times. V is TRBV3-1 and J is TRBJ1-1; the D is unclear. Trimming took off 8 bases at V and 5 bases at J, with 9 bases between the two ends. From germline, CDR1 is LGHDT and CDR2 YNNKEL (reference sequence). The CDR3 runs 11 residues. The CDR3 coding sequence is TGTGCCAGCCGGCAGGAAACTGAAGCTTTCTTT. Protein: CASRQETEAFF.

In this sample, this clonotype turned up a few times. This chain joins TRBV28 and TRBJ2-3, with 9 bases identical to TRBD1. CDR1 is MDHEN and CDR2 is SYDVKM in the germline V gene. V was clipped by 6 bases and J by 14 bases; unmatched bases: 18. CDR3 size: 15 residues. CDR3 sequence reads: CASRENQDRGRARYF. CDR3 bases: TGTGCCAGCAGGGAAAATCAGGACAGGGGACGTGCCAGGTATTTT.

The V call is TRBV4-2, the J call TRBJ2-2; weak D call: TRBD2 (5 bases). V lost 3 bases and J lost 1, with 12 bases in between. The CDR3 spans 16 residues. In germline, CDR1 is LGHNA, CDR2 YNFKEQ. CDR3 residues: CASSQEVAGNTGELFF. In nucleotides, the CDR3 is TGTGCCAGCAGCCAGGAGGTCGCAGGGAACACCGGGGAGCTGTTTTTT.

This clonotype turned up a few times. The CDR3 is CASSPSSQNEQYF. The CDR3 DNA is TGTGCCAGCTCACCATCTAGCCAGAACGAGCAGTACTTC. This chain links TRBV18 with TRBJ2-7, with D possibly being TRBD2 (5 bases). The germline gives CDR1 KGHSH, CDR2 LQKENI. The V gene lost 2 bases and the J gene lost 5 bases, with 10 bases spanning the gap. The CDR3 runs 13 residues.

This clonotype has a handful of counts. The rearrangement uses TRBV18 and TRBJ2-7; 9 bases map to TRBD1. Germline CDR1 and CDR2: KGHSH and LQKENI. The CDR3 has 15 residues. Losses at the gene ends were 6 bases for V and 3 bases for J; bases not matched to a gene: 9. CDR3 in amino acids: CASSLDRGSYYEQYF. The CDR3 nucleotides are TGTGCCAGCTCGTTGGACAGGGGAAGTTACTACGAGCAGTACTTC.

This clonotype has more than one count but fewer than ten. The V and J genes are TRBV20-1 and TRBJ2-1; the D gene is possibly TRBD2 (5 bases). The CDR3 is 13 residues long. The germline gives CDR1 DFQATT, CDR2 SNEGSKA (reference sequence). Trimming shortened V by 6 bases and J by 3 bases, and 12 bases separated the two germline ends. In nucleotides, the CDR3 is TGCAGTGCCCTAACTAGTAACTACAATGAGCAGTTCTTC. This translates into CSALTSNYNEQFF.

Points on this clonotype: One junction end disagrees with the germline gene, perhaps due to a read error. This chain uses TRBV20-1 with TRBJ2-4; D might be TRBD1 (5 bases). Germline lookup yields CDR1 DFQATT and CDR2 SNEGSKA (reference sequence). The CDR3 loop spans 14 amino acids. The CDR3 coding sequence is TGCAGTGCAATTAAAGACAGTACCAAACACATTCAGTACTTC. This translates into CSAIKDSTKHIQYF.

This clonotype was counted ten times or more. CDR3 amino acids: CSAGRSVANEQFF. The CDR3 coding sequence is TGCAGTGCTGGACGGTCGGTAGCAAATGAGCAGTTCTTC. The chain uses TRBV20-1 and TRBJ2-1; no firm D call. The CDR3 covers 13 residues. From germline, CDR1 is DFQATT and CDR2 SNEGSKA (reference sequence). Deletions cut 5 bases from V and 7 bases from J, with 15 bases between.

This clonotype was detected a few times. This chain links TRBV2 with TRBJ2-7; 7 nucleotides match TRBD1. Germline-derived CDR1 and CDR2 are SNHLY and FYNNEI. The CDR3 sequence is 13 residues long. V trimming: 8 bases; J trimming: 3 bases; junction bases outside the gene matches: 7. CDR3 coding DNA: TGTGCCAGCTGTCCAGGGGGATACTACGAGCAGTACTTC. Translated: CASCPGGYYEQYF.

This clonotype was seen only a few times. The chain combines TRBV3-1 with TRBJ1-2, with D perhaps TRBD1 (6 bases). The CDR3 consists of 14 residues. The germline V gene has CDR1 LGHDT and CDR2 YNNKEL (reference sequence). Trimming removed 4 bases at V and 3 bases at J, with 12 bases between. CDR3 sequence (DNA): TGTGCCAGCAGCCCCCTCGGGGGCGACTATGGCTACACCTTC. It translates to CASSPLGGDYGYTF. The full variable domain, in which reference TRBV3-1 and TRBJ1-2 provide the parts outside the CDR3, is DTAVSQTPKYLVTQMGNDKSIKCEQNLGHDTMYWYKQDSKKFLKIMFSYNNKELIINETVPNRFSPKSPDKAHLNLHINSLELGDSAVYFCASSPLGGDYGYTFGSGTRLTVV.